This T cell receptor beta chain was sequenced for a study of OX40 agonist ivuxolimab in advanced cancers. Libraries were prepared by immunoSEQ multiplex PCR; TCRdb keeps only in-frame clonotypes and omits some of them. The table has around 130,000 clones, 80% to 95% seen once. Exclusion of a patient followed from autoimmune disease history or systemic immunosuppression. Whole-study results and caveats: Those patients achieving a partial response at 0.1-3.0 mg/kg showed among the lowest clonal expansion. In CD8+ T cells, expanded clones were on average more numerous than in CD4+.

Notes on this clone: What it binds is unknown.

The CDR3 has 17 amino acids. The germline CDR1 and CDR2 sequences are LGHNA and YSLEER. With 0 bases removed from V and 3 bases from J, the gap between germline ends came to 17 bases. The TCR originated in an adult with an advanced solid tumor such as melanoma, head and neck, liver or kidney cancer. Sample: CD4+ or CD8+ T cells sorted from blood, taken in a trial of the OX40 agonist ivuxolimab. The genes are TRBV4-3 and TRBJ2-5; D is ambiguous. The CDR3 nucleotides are TGCGCCAGCAGCCAAGATGCTGACCATCGAATGAAAGAGACCCAGTACTTC. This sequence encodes CASSQDADHRMKETQYF.